What follows are 26 T cell receptor beta chains derived from one specimen sequenced in a study of monozygotic twins with inflammatory bowel disease. TCRdb re-called the 5' RACE reads; one entry per CDR3 protein, DNA not given. In all, the sample yields under 150,000 distinct CDR3 sequences. Sequencing was done on a sample of blood. The receptors were gathered from a human donor with ulcerative colitis or Crohn's disease, or a healthy co-twin of an affected twin (not recorded which).

The chain recombines TRBV5-1 with TRBJ2-2; TCRdb reports TRBD1, a call that lacks DNA to check it against. From germline, CDR1 is SGHRS and CDR2 YFSETQ. The length of the CDR3 is 15 residues. The CDR3 sequence is CATPRTGGASGELFF.

The CDR3 protein is CASSDPGQKSGQPQHF. The V and J genes are TRBV2 and TRBJ1-5; the TCRdb call, TRBD1, lacks DNA for checking. CDR3 size: 16 residues. Germline V gene lookup returns CDR1 SNHLY and CDR2 FYNNEI.

The chain joins TRBV5-1 to TRBJ1-1. CDR3 length: 12 amino acids. The germline CDR1 and CDR2 sequences are SGHRS and YFSETQ. This chain's CDR3 is CASSPSNTEAFF.

V and J are TRBV7-8 and TRBJ2-5; as DNA is missing, the TRBD1 call by TCRdb cannot be tested. CDR3 length equals 18 residues. Looked up from germline, CDR1 is SGHVS and CDR2 is FQNEAQ. The CDR3 here is CASSFRAGAGAFSETQYF.

The rearrangement links TRBV29-1 to TRBJ2-5; TCRdb's D call, TRBD1, is unchecked because there is no DNA. Per germline, CDR1 SQVTM and CDR2 ANQGSEA. CDR3 length: 14 amino acids. CDR3: CSVALTRTGETQYF.

The chain uses TRBV7-3 and TRBJ2-2; the D call from TCRdb, TRBD1, cannot be confirmed without DNA. The CDR3 totals 18 residues. Germline loops: CDR1 SGHTA, CDR2 FQGTGA. CDR3 residues: CASSTPSLLGLGTGELFF.

V is TRBV12-3 or TRBV12-4 and J is TRBJ2-2; the TRBD1 assignment by TCRdb is unverifiable without DNA. This CDR3 comprises 16 residues. CDR3 loop: CASSPIGGTVAGELFF.

The gene calls are TRBV5-1 and TRBJ1-2. This CDR3 spans 15 amino acids. Germline CDR1 is SGHRS and CDR2 is YFSETQ. The CDR3 reads CASSLASGDGYGYTF.

The chain has TRBV7-6 and TRBJ2-3; absent DNA, TCRdb's TRBD2 call cannot be checked. The CDR3 covers 16 residues. Germline V gives CDR1 SGHVS, CDR2 FNYEAQ. The CDR3 reads CASSNQAGGRTDTQYF.

The chain combines TRBV7-9 with TRBJ2-3; TCRdb lists TRBD2, though no DNA is available to test this call. CDR3 length: 17 residues. Germline V gene data show CDR1 as SEHNR and CDR2 as FQNEAQ (reference sequence). The CDR3 sequence is CASRKPGLAGAGDTQYF.

V is TRBV6-1 and J is TRBJ2-5; TCRdb designates TRBD1, a call that cannot be tested without DNA. Germline lookup yields CDR1 MNHNS and CDR2 SASEGT. The CDR3 runs 15 residues. Here the CDR3 reads CASSSGQGGRETQYF.

V gene TRBV19 combines with J gene TRBJ1-4; TCRdb reports TRBD1, a call that lacks DNA to check it against. Per germline, CDR1 LNHDA and CDR2 SQIVND (reference sequence). This CDR3 region has 13 residues. The CDR3 here is CASSGQKNEKLFF.

This chain connects TRBV20-1 to TRBJ2-7; lacking DNA, the TRBD1 call made by TCRdb goes unchecked. CDR1 and CDR2 from the germline V gene are DFQATT and SNEGSKA (reference sequence). The CDR3 length is 15 residues. The CDR3 region is CSARESDRAKNEQYF.

The chain uses TRBV6-5 and TRBJ2-1; TCRdb returns TRBD2, unconfirmable since there is no DNA. Germline V gene data show CDR1 as MNHEY and CDR2 as SVGAGI. The CDR3 loop spans 19 amino acids. CDR3 in amino acids: CASSYFGTSEGGSYNEQFF.

The chain is built from TRBV14 and TRBJ1-2. The CDR3 spans 14 residues. Per germline, CDR1 SGHDN and CDR2 FVKESK. CDR3 residues: CASSQASLIYGYTF.

The rearrangement joins TRBV20-1 to TRBJ2-7; TCRdb names TRBD1, which stays unverified in the absence of DNA. The CDR3 extends over 11 amino acids. The germline CDR1 and CDR2 sequences are DFQATT and SNEGSKA (reference sequence). The CDR3: CSAMYLGQEYF.

The chain has TRBV7-3 and TRBJ2-1; TCRdb picks TRBD2, but there is no DNA to check that call. CDR1 and CDR2 from the germline V gene are SGHTA and FQGTGA. The CDR3 contains 13 residues. The CDR3: CASSIRGPDLQFF.

The V call is TRBV7-2, the J call TRBJ2-1; absent DNA, TCRdb's TRBD1 call cannot be checked. Germline CDR1 and CDR2: SGHTA and FQGNSA. The CDR3 length is 13 residues. The CDR3 loop is CASSSQRGNEQFF.

The chain has TRBV20-1 and TRBJ2-7; with no DNA, the TCRdb D assignment of TRBD2 cannot be verified. The CDR3 is made up of 13 amino acids. The germline V gene has CDR1 DFQATT and CDR2 SNEGSKA (reference sequence). CDR3 sequence reads: CSAIGPRRYEQYF.

V gene TRBV2 combines with J gene TRBJ1-6. CDR3 length equals 14 residues. Germline assignment: CDR1 SNHLY and CDR2 FYNNEI. The CDR3 protein is CTSSSPATGSPLHF. The full variable domain, its missing parts supplied by reference TRBV2 and TRBJ1-6, is EPEVTQTPSHQVTQMGQEVILRCVPISNHLYFYWYRQILGQKVEFLVSFYNNEISEKSEIFDDQFSVERPDGSNFTLKIRSTKLEDSAMYFCTSSSPATGSPLHFGNGTRLTVT.

The chain is built from TRBV11-1 and TRBJ2-3; TCRdb indicates TRBD1, and absent DNA this call remains unverified. Germline loops: CDR1 SGHAT, CDR2 FQDESV (reference sequence). The CDR3 has 14 amino acids. CDR3: CASSLGTFTDTQYF.

V and J are TRBV20-1 and TRBJ2-1; the D call of TRBD1 rests on TCRdb alone, since no DNA is present to check it. Germline V lookup: CDR1 DFQATT, CDR2 SNEGSKA (reference sequence). The CDR3 consists of 13 residues. CDR3 loop: CSAQGSIYNEQFF.

The rearrangement joins TRBV12-3 or TRBV12-4 to TRBJ1-2; TCRdb outputs TRBD1, but without DNA this stays unchecked. The CDR3 is made up of 13 amino acids. The CDR3 loop reads CASSRRQGGGYTF.

The genes are TRBV5-1 and TRBJ1-2. Germline assignment: CDR1 SGHRS and CDR2 YFSETQ. This CDR3 has 15 residues. CDR3 in amino acids: CASSLSLQTNYGYTF.

This rearrangement joins TRBV5-4 to TRBJ1-4; TCRdb selects TRBD1, and the lack of DNA leaves this call unchecked. Germline CDR1 is SGHNT and CDR2 is YYREEE (reference sequence). The CDR3 totals 16 residues. CDR3: CASSEHKGTTNEKLFF.

V usage is TRBV5-1 and J usage is TRBJ2-7; TCRdb lists TRBD2, though no DNA is available to test this call. The CDR3 has 20 amino acids. The V gene's germline CDR1 is SGHRS and CDR2 YFSETQ. This CDR3 reads CASSLSSEQGLQPKSYEQYF.